The TCR beta chain under discussion was sequenced for a study of T-cell reconstitution after alpha-beta-depleted transplantation in children. Library preparation (for TCRbeta) was performed with unique molecular identifiers. TCRdb re-analysed the PCR reads in MiXCR, keeping a single row per CDR3 protein. The sample lists about 500,000 distinct CDR3 sequences; about 30% were seen once. Germline loops: CDR1 MGHDK, CDR2 SYGVNS. This CDR3 is built from 16 residues. The V segment lost 4 bases and the J segment 3 bases; nucleotides outside the gene matches: 7. This sample comprised PBMCs from the stem cell graft donor, obtained from the stem cell graft. This sequence was found in a human donor who donated a stem cell graft to a child with aplastic anemia. The genes are TRBV25-1 and TRBJ1-2; 11 nucleotides agree with TRBD1. The CDR3 spells CASSAKPGQGDYGYTF. The CDR3 coding sequence is TGTGCCAGCAGTGCGAAACCGGGACAGGGGGACTATGGCTACACCTTC.